This T cell receptor (beta chain) stems from a study of shared clonotypes between healthy human individuals. Study-level points and caveats: Sampling covered blood only; tissue repertoires likely differ.

This CDR3 is built from 13 residues. Germline CDR1 is MGHDK and CDR2 is SYGVNS. After removal of 5 bases from V and 3 bases from J, the junction contained 4 bases not matched to a gene. As to this clone: Its antigen is unidentified.

The assay was immunoSEQ multiplex PCR, and TCRdb's table has in-frame clones only and misses some. The table lists some 1.4 million clones, more than 95% of them singletons. Healthy HIV-negative adults with no recent acute infections or vaccinations were recruited as donors. Memory CD4+ cells were the fraction left after CD45RA+ naive selection. The J gene is TRBJ2-7, the V gene TRBV25-1, with 7 bases identical to TRBD1. Sequencing was done on a sample of naive CD4+ T cells sorted from blood. This sample's subset: CD45RA+ positively selected. This clonotype was obtained from a man younger than 40 in good health. CDR3 coding DNA: TGTGCCAGCAGTTTTCCAGGGGGCTACGAGCAGTACTTC. Residues: CASSFPGGYEQYF.